The 25 T cell receptor beta chains below were found in one sample sequenced in a study of CD8+ T cells in alopecia areata. Reverse transcription of extracted RNA yielded cDNA, which provided the sequencing template. The protocol was immunoSEQ multiplex PCR, while the TCRdb copy is restricted to in-frame clones and leaves out a portion. This repertoire holds around 100,000 clones, and none appear only once. Sequencing was carried out using lesional skin. The receptors were gathered from a C3H/HeJ mouse with alopecia areata. MHC haplotype of the strain: H2-k.

This clone was picked up a small number of times. Gene names are mouse gene names. The read ends 4 residues shy of where the CDR3 ends; the end is completed using the germline J gene. This rearrangement joins TRBV1 to TRBJ2-7; TRBD2 matches at 8 bases. Germline CDR1 is NSQYPW and CDR2 is LRSPGD (reference sequence). CDR3 size: 14 residues. Incomplete CDR3 DNA: TGCACCTGCAGTGCATGGGGGGGGGATTAT. It translates to CTCSAWGGDY. The complete CDR3 protein is CTCSAWGGDYEQYF.

This clone has a handful of counts. DNA and listed protein disagree at residue 10, so the protein shown here was translated from the DNA. Genes and germline come from the mouse. The CDR3 goes on 3 residues after the read ends, and that part is filled in from the germline J gene. The chain links TRBV13-2 to TRBJ1-6; 7 positions match TRBD1. TRBJ1-6 is recorded as an ORF, its role being uncertain. CDR3 length equals 13 residues. The V and J ends lost 3 bases and 10 bases, in that order; junction bases with no gene match: 4. The germline V gene has CDR1 NNHNN and CDR2 SYGAGS (reference sequence). CDR3 amino acids: CASGGQGWSPLYF. The DNA read from the CDR3 is TGTGCCAGCGGTGGACAGGGCTGGTCGCCC.

As to this clone: The germline and genes are mouse ones. The CDR3 end falls 4 residues outside the read, so it is completed with the germline J gene. This sample also contains other DNA sequences that code for the same CDR3. The V gene is TRBV19, the J gene TRBJ2-1, with 8 bases that match TRBD1. The CDR3 runs 14 residues. Germline V gene sequence: CDR1 FNHDT, CDR2 SITEND (reference sequence). The sequenced part of the CDR3 DNA is TGTGCCAGCAGTATCAGACAGGGGAGGGCT. It codes for CASSIRQGRA. The whole CDR3 is CASSIRQGRAEQFF.

As concerns this clone: Each gene name is a mouse one. The DNA ends 4 residues before the CDR3 does, and the rest of the CDR3 is filled in from the germline J gene. The chain links TRBV13-1 to TRBJ1-1, with TRBD1 as a possible D gene (6 bases). V lost 3 bases and J 0 bases, leaving 12 bases between the germline ends. Germline values: CDR1 NSHNY, CDR2 SYGAGN. The CDR3 has 15 residues. CDR3 DNA (partial): TGTGCCAGCAGTGCAGGGGCCGCTGCAAACACA. It is translated as CASSAGAAANT. The full CDR3 protein is CASSAGAAANTEVFF.

Notes on this clone: Mouse germline and gene names are used. The read halts 4 residues ahead of the CDR3 end, with the missing end drawn from the germline J gene. V usage is TRBV1 and J usage is TRBJ2-2, with TRBD1 matching 12 bases. J gave up 3 bases and V 5 bases, and 4 bases lay outside the gene matches. Per germline, CDR1 NSQYPW and CDR2 LRSPGD (reference sequence). The CDR3 length is 16 residues. The CDR3 protein is CTCSPGTGGHTGQLYF. The sequenced CDR3 bases are TGCACCTGCAGTCCCGGGACAGGGGGCCACACCGGG.

As to this clone: At residue 11, the translated DNA and the protein in TCRdb do not agree; the protein given here is derived from the DNA. Any gene name here is a mouse gene name. From the germline J gene comes the end of the CDR3, since the read stops 3 residues before it. The chain carries TRBV31 and TRBJ1-6; D gene uncertain. TRBJ1-6 is recorded as an ORF, its role being uncertain. In germline, CDR1 is GKSSPN, CDR2 SITVG. V lost 4 bases and J 3 bases, leaving 10 bases between the germline ends. There are 14 residues in the CDR3. CDR3: CAWTPTIYNSPLYF. The CDR3 DNA, read in part, is TGTGCCTGGACCCCGACAATCTATAATTCGCCC.

Turning to this clone: The gene names here belong to mouse. The sequence runs out 4 residues before the end of the CDR3; the remainder is reconstructed from the germline J gene. V gene TRBV31 combines with J gene TRBJ2-4; TRBD2 matches 11 bases. The CDR3 runs 16 residues. V lost 0 bases to trimming and J lost 0 bases; unmatched junction nucleotides: 2. Germline V gives CDR1 GKSSPN, CDR2 SITVG. The CDR3 spells CAWSLHWGGSQNTLYF. The CDR3 DNA, read in part, is TGTGCCTGGAGTCTCCACTGGGGGGGCAGTCAAAAC.

In its sample, this clone was seen a few times. Gene names refer to mouse genes. The CDR3 end falls 4 residues outside the read, so it is completed with the germline J gene. The chain couples TRBV1 to TRBJ2-7; 10 nucleotides line up with TRBD1. Germline CDR1 NSQYPW, CDR2 LRSPGD (reference sequence). J was trimmed by 3 bases and V by 3 bases; bases with no gene match: 5. The CDR3 extends over 15 amino acids. The sequenced CDR3 bases are TGCACCTGCAGTGCCGCGGACAGGGGGTTCTAT. This sequence encodes CTCSAADRGFY. The full-length CDR3 reads as CTCSAADRGFYEQYF. Full variable domain (missing parts from reference TRBV1 and TRBJ2-7): VTLLEQNPRWRLVPRGQAVNLRCILKNSQYPWMSWYQQDLQKQLQWLFTLRSPGDKEVKSLPGADYLATRVTDTELRLQVANMSQGRTLYCTCSAADRGFYEQYFGPGTRLTVL.

This clone has a handful of counts. No DNA is shown, since the ends of the CDR3 on it are uncertain; the CDR3 is the one TCRdb lists. Gene names follow the mouse nomenclature. CDR3 protein: CAPAVNRGGFSGNLYF. The gene calls are TRBV23 and TRBJ1-3; the table names TRBD1, a call not compared with the DNA. The CDR3 spans 16 amino acids, including both terminal residues. Germline V gene data show CDR1 as KGHTA and CDR2 as FQNQQP.

About this clone itself: TCRdb's protein sequence differs at residue 12 from the translated DNA; the protein presented here follows the DNA. Gene names and germline match the mouse. The read comes to an end 3 residues before the CDR3 does, leaving the germline J gene to fill in the end. The chain joins TRBV13-2 to TRBJ1-6, with TRBD1 matching 9 bases. TRBJ1-6 is given ORF status, its function remaining uncertain. The germline gives CDR1 NNHNN, CDR2 SYGAGS (reference sequence). The CDR3 has 15 amino acids. The V and J ends lost 2 bases and 8 bases, in that order; junction bases with no gene match: 5. This CDR3 is CASGEEQGADSPLYF. Partial CDR3 DNA: TGTGCCAGCGGTGAGGAACAGGGGGCGGATTCGCCC.

Details on this clone: Mouse gene names apply. The missing CDR3 end, 4 residues past where the read stops, is filled in from the germline J gene. The genes are TRBV13-3 and TRBJ2-5, with D possibly being TRBD1 (7 bases). The CDR3 is 14 residues long. Germline CDR1 is NNHDY and CDR2 is SYVADS. CDR3 DNA (partial): TGTGCCAGCAGTGATAGGGGGCTTGGGGAC. Amino acids: CASSDRGLGD. The CDR3 as a whole reads CASSDRGLGDTQYF.

In regard to this clone: The genes are named according to mouse. The read terminates 4 residues before the CDR3 end, so the remaining end is supplied by the germline J gene. The rearrangement joins TRBV19 to TRBJ1-2; 9 bases agree with TRBD1. The CDR3 length is 15 residues. Unmatched junction bases numbered 4, after V lost 1 base and J lost 3 bases. CDR1 and CDR2 (germline): FNHDT, SITEND (reference sequence). The CDR3: CASSIRTGDDSDYTF. The sequenced part of the CDR3 DNA is TGTGCCAGCAGTATACGGACAGGGGATGACTCC.

This clone was picked up a small number of times. Genes here carry mouse names. The missing CDR3 end, 4 residues past where the read stops, is filled in from the germline J gene. The J gene is TRBJ2-3, the V gene TRBV1; 8 bases are shared with TRBD2. V shed 0 bases and J 1 base; nucleotides not matched to a gene: 6. This CDR3 contains 17 residues. CDR1 and CDR2 (germline): NSQYPW, LRSPGD (reference sequence). Partial CDR3 DNA: TGCACCTGCAGTGCAGACTGGGGGGAGGCGCGTGCAGAA. This sequence encodes CTCSADWGEARAE. The entire CDR3 reads CTCSADWGEARAETLYF. The full variable domain, rest sourced from reference TRBV1 and TRBJ2-3, is VTLLEQNPRWRLVPRGQAVNLRCILKNSQYPWMSWYQQDLQKQLQWLFTLRSPGDKEVKSLPGADYLATRVTDTELRLQVANMSQGRTLYCTCSADWGEARAETLYFGSGTRLTVL.

Points on this clone: Gene and germline names: mouse. The read halts 4 residues ahead of the CDR3 end, with the missing end drawn from the germline J gene. The gene calls are TRBV13-1 and TRBJ2-5; 8 bases map to TRBD1. Germline-derived CDR1 and CDR2 are NSHNY and SYGAGN. The CDR3 extends over 14 amino acids. CDR3 DNA, as far as it was read: TGTGCCAGCAGTTGGGACAGGAGAGGGGAC. Translation gives CASSWDRRGD. The full-length CDR3 reads as CASSWDRRGDTQYF.

Ten or more counts support this clone. Gene names follow the mouse nomenclature. The read falls 4 residues short of the CDR3 end, and the missing part is taken from the germline J gene. This chain connects TRBV13-3 to TRBJ2-7; possibly TRBD2 for D (6 bases). The CDR3 loop spans 11 amino acids. In germline, CDR1 is NNHDY, CDR2 SYVADS. The sequenced CDR3 bases are TGTGCCAGCAACGGACTGTAT. Translation: CASNGLY. The whole CDR3 protein reads CASNGLYEQYF.

This clone has a handful of counts. Mouse gene names apply. The read stops 4 residues short of the end of the CDR3; the missing end is completed from the germline J gene. The J gene is TRBJ1-2, the V gene TRBV29; tentative D call: TRBD1 (6 bases). The germline V gene has CDR1 MSHET and CDR2 SYDVDS. This CDR3 is built from 13 residues. Trimming stripped 2 bases from V and 4 bases from J, with 8 bases between. The sequenced CDR3 bases are TGTGCTAGCAGTTTACAGGGGTCCTCC. Translation gives CASSLQGSS. The entire CDR3 protein reads CASSLQGSSDYTF.

This clone has more than one count but fewer than ten. The gene symbols are mouse symbols. The read stops 4 residues short of the end of the CDR3; the missing end is completed from the germline J gene. The rearrangement links TRBV13-3 to TRBJ1-4; 11 bases agree with TRBD1. Trimming removed 2 bases from V and 4 bases from J; junction bases left unmatched: 1. The germline V gene has CDR1 NNHDY and CDR2 SYVADS. The CDR3 totals 15 residues. The CDR3 DNA, read in part, is TGTGCCAGCAGTGAGGACAGGGGGCGCAACGAA. This sequence encodes CASSEDRGRNE. In full, the CDR3 is CASSEDRGRNERLFF.

A remark on this clone: Gene names refer to mouse genes. The sequenced fragment ends 4 residues before the CDR3 boundary, so the rest is inferred from the germline J gene. The chain links TRBV13-3 to TRBJ2-2; 12 bases line up with TRBD2. This CDR3 has 18 residues. Germline values: CDR1 NNHDY, CDR2 SYVADS. V dropped 0 bases and J dropped 2; count of bases not matched to a gene: 5. This CDR3 reads CASSDAMDWGGNTGQLYF. The CDR3 bases that were read are TGTGCCAGCAGTGATGCTATGGACTGGGGGGGGAACACCGGG.

Comments on this clone: All gene names here are mouse names. The read ends 4 residues shy of where the CDR3 ends; the end is completed using the germline J gene. The gene calls are TRBV13-3 and TRBJ2-2, with D maybe TRBD1 (5 bases). The CDR3 length is 14 residues. Germline V CDR1 and CDR2: NNHDY, SYVADS. Trimming left V 2 bases short and J 4 bases short, with 9 bases between. The CDR3 reads CASSEDTGTGQLYF. The CDR3 bases that were read are TGTGCCAGCAGTGAGGACACGGGCACCGGG.

This clone turned up a few times. Gene labels here are mouse ones. The DNA read from the CDR3 is TGCACCTGCGCCCTCTACAGGGAAAACACA. Amino acid sequence: CTCALYRENT. The whole CDR3 is CTCALYRENTEVFF. This sequence joins TRBV1 and TRBJ1-1, with D possibly matching TRBD1 (6 bases). The DNA ends 4 residues before the CDR3 does, and the rest of the CDR3 is filled in from the germline J gene. The V end was cut by 8 bases, the J end by 1 base, with 14 bases between. Germline CDR1 and CDR2: NSQYPW and LRSPGD (reference sequence). CDR3 length: 14 residues.

This clone came up a few times. The genes are named according to mouse. The read ends 4 residues early relative to the CDR3; the germline J gene fills the gap. The gene calls are TRBV13-3 and TRBJ2-7; 7 positions agree with TRBD1. The germline V gene has CDR1 NNHDY and CDR2 SYVADS. V trimming: 0 bases; J trimming: 3 bases; junction bases outside the gene matches: 3. The CDR3 extends over 14 amino acids. The covered CDR3 bases are TGTGCCAGCAGTGATGTCGGGACAGACTAT. It is translated as CASSDVGTDY. The complete CDR3 sequence is CASSDVGTDYEQYF.

This clone was seen a few times. These gene names are mouse names. The missing CDR3 end, 4 residues past where the read stops, is filled in from the germline J gene. The chain has TRBV13-1 and TRBJ1-2; 7 nucleotides line up with TRBD1. Germline V gene sequence: CDR1 NSHNY, CDR2 SYGAGN. The CDR3 has 12 amino acids. CDR3 sequence reads: CASSGRGSDYTF. Partial CDR3 DNA: TGTGCCAGCAGTGGCAGGGGGTCC.

This clone was seen more than once but under ten times. Mouse names are used for the genes. The read is 4 residues too short to cover the CDR3 end, so that end is filled in from the germline J gene. The V call is TRBV1, the J call TRBJ2-3; 10 bases agree with TRBD2. The V segment lost 0 bases and the J segment 4 bases; nucleotides outside the gene matches: 4. Germline V gives CDR1 NSQYPW, CDR2 LRSPGD (reference sequence). The CDR3 extends over 16 amino acids. Partial CDR3 DNA: TGCACCTGCAGTGCAGACTGGGGGGGCGCGACAGAA. It translates to CTCSADWGGATE. The entire CDR3 protein is CTCSADWGGATETLYF.

Concerning this clone: Gene names refer to mouse genes. Read sequence stops 4 residues before the CDR3 end, and the germline J gene provides the missing end. V and J are TRBV13-3 and TRBJ1-4, with 10 positions matching TRBD1. Germline CDR1 is NNHDY and CDR2 is SYVADS. V trimming: 3 bases; J trimming: 3 bases; junction bases outside the gene matches: 2. CDR3 length: 15 amino acids. CDR3 DNA, as far as it was read: TGTGCCAGCAGTGGACAGGGGGCACCCAACGAA. As protein: CASSGQGAPNE. The whole CDR3 sequence reads CASSGQGAPNERLFF.

With regard to this clone: Gene names denote mouse genes. Read data end 4 residues before the CDR3 end; the end is taken from the germline J gene. The chain has TRBV1 and TRBJ2-5; possible D gene TRBD2, 5 bases. CDR3 length equals 14 residues. V dropped 2 bases and J dropped 3 bases, with 9 bases sitting between them. Germline V CDR1 and CDR2: NSQYPW, LRSPGD (reference sequence). This CDR3 reads CTCSARAGQDTQYF. The part of the CDR3 DNA that was read is TGCACCTGCAGTGCAAGGGCTGGGCAAGAC.